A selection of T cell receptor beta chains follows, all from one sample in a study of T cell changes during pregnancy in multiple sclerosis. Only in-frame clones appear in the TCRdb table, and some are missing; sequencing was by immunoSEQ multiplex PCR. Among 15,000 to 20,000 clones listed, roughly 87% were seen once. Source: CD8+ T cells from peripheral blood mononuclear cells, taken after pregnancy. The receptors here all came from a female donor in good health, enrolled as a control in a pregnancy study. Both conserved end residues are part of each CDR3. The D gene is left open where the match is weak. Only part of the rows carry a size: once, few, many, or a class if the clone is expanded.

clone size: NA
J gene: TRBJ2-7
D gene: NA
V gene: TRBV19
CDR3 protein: CASSRPGHFYEQYF
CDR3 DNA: TGTGCCAGTAGTCGGCCGGGACACTTTTACGAGCAGTACTTC

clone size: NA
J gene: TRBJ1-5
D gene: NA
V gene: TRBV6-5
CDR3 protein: CASGHGEAQPQHF
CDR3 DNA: TGTGCCAGCGGACATGGGGAGGCTCAGCCCCAGCATTTT

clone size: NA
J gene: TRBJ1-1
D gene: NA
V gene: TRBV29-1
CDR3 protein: CSATRWSGMNTEAFF
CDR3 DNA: TGCAGCGCCACCCGGTGGTCAGGGATGAACACTGAAGCTTTCTTT

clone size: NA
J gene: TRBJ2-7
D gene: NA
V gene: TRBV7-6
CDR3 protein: CASSSLTGPSYEQYF
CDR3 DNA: TGTGCCAGCAGCTCACTAACAGGGCCCTCCTACGAGCAGTACTTC

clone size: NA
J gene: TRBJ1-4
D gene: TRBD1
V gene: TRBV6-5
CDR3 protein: CASSQGTGEAEKLFF
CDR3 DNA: TGTGCCAGCAGTCAAGGGACAGGGGAGGCTGAAAAACTGTTTTTT

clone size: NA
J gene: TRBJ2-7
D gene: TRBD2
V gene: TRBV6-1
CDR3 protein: CASSEPTSSASYEQYF
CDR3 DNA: TGTGCCAGCAGTGAACCGACTAGCAGCGCCTCCTACGAGCAGTACTTC

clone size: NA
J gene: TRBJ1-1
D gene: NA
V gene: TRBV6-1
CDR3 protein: CASSLTGFPEAFF
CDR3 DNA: TGTGCCAGCAGCCTTACAGGGTTCCCTGAAGCTTTCTTT

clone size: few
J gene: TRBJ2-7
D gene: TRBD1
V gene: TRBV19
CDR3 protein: CASRRDRVDEQYF
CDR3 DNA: TGTGCCAGTAGAAGGGACAGGGTCGACGAGCAGTACTTC

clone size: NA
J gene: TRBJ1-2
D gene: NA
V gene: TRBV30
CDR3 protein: CAWNWAGFYGYTF
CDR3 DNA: TGTGCCTGGAATTGGGCAGGCTTCTATGGCTACACCTTC

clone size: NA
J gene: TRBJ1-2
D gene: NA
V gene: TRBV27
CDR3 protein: CASSLRGGRSGYTF
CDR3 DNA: TGTGCCAGCAGTTTACGGGGTGGCCGAAGCGGCTACACCTTC

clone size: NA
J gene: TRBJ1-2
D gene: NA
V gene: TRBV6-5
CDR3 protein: CASSFWGGNSNYGYTF
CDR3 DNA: TGTGCCAGCAGTTTCTGGGGGGGAAACTCTAACTATGGCTACACCTTC

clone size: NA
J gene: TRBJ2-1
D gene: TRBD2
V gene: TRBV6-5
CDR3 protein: CASTMTSGADEQFF
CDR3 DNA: TGTGCCAGCACCATGACTAGCGGGGCCGATGAGCAGTTCTTC

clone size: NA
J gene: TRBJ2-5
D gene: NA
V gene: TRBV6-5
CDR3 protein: CASSYLGIQETQYF
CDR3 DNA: TGTGCCAGCAGTTACCTGGGCATTCAAGAGACCCAGTACTTC

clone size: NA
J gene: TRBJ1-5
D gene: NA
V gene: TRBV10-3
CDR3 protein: CAISEGRPGGAQHF
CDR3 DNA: TGTGCCATCAGTGAGGGGCGCCCGGGGGGGGCCCAGCATTTT

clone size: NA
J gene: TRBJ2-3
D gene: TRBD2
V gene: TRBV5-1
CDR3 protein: CASSLLAGGQKDTQYF
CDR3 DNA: TGCGCCAGCAGCTTGTTGGCGGGGGGACAAAAAGATACGCAGTATTTT

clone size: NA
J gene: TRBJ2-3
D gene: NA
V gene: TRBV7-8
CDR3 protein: CASTHPEGATDTQYF
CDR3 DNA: TGTGCCAGCACCCACCCCGAGGGAGCAACAGATACGCAGTATTTT

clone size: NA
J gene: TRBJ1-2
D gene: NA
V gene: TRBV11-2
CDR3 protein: CASSPIGDVDGYTF
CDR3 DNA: TGTGCCAGCAGCCCGATAGGGGATGTAGATGGCTACACCTTC

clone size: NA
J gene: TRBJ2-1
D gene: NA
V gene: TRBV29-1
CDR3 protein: CSVGRRGYYNEQFF
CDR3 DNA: TGCAGCGTTGGTCGGCGGGGCTATTACAATGAGCAGTTCTTC

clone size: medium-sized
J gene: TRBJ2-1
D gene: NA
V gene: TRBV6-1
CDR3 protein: CASSELTGDPYNEQFF
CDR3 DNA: TGTGCCAGCAGTGAATTAACCGGGGATCCCTACAATGAGCAGTTCTTC

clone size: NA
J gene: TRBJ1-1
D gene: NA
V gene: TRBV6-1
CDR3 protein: CASSEARMKDDEAFF
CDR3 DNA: TGTGCCAGCAGTGAAGCGCGTATGAAAGATGATGAAGCTTTCTTT

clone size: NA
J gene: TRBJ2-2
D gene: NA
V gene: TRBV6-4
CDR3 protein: CASSDSDSGNTGELFF
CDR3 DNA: TGTGCCAGCAGTGACTCGGATAGCGGGAACACCGGGGAGCTGTTTTTT

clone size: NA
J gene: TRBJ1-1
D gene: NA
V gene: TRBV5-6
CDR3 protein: CASSFRGGVFQVSEAFF
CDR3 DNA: TGTGCCAGCAGCTTCCGGGGGGGGGTATTTCAGGTTTCTGAAGCTTTCTTT

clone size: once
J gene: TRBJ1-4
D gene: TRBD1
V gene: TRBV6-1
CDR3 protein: CASSEAPTGVEKLFF
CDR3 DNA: TGTGCCAGCAGTGAAGCGCCGACAGGGGTTGAAAAACTGTTTTTT

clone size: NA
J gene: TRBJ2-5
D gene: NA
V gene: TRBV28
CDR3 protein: CASSLVFRSEETQYF
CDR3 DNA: TGTGCCAGCAGTTTAGTCTTCAGGTCTGAAGAGACCCAGTACTTC

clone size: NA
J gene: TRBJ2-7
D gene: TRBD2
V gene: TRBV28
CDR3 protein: CASSLGAGASGAYEQYF
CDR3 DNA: TGTGCCAGCAGTTTAGGGGCTGGGGCTAGCGGGGCCTACGAGCAGTACTTC

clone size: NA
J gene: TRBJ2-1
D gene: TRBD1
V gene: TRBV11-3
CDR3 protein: CASSPPGTGEANEQFF
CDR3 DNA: TGTGCCAGCAGCCCGCCCGGGACAGGGGAGGCCAATGAGCAGTTCTTC

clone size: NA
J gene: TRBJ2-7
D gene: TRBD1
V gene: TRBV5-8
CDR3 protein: CASSLTGGTYEQYF
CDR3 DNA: TGTGCCAGCAGCTTGACAGGGGGTACCTACGAGCAGTACTTC

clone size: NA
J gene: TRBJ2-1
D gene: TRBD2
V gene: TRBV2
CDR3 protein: CASGLAGGPVEQFF
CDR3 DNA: TGTGCCAGCGGACTAGCGGGGGGGCCCGTAGAGCAGTTCTTC

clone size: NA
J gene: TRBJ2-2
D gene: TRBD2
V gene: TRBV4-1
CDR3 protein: CASSQKREGITGELFF
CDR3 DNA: TGCGCCAGCAGCCAGAAGCGGGAAGGTATCACCGGGGAGCTGTTTTTT

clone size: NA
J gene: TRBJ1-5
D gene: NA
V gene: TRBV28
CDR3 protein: CASRKTGYSNQPQHF
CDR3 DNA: TGTGCCAGCAGGAAGACAGGCTATAGCAATCAGCCCCAGCATTTT

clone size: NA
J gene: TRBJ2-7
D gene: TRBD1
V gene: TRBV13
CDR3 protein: CASNSGQGTYEQYF
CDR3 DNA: TGTGCCAGCAACTCGGGACAGGGCACCTACGAGCAGTACTTC

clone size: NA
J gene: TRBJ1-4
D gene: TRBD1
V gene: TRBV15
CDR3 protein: CATSRDAGTGDEKLFF
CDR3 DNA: TGTGCCACCAGCAGAGATGCCGGGACAGGGGACGAAAAACTGTTTTTT

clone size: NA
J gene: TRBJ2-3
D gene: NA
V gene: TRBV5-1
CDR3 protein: CASSAPTMTDTQYF
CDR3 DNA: TGCGCCAGCAGCGCACCCACTATGACAGATACGCAGTATTTT

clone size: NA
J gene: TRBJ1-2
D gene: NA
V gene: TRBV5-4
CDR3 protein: CASSSGRGNYGYTF
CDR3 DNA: TGTGCCAGCAGCAGCGGCAGGGGCAACTATGGCTACACCTTC

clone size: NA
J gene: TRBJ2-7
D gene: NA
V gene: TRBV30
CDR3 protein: CAWGQSYEQYF
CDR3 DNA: TGTGCCTGGGGACAGTCCTACGAGCAGTACTTC

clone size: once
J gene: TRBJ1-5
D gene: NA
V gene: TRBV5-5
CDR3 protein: CASSLGDLAQHF
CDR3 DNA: TGTGCCAGCAGCTTGGGAGACTTGGCCCAGCATTTT

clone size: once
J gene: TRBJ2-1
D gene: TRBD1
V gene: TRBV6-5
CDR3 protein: CATYDRANNEQFF
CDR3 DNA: TGTGCCACCTACGACAGGGCTAACAATGAGCAGTTCTTC

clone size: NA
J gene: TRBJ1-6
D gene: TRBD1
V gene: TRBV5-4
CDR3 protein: CASSWTGGNSPLHF
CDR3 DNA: TGTGCCAGCAGCTGGACAGGGGGGAATTCACCCCTCCACTTT

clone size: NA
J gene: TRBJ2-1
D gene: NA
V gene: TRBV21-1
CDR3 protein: CASSKDEGGQGVDNEQFF
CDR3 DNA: TGTGCCAGCAGCAAAGATGAGGGAGGACAGGGGGTGGACAATGAGCAGTTCTTC

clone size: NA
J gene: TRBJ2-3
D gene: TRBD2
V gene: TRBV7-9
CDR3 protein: CASSPPGTSVDTQYF
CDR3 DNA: TGTGCCAGCAGCCCGCCCGGGACTAGCGTTGATACGCAGTATTTT

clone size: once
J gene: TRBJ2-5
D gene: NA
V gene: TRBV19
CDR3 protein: CASSIAGEETQYF
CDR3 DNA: TGTGCCAGTAGTATAGCGGGGGAGGAGACCCAGTACTTC

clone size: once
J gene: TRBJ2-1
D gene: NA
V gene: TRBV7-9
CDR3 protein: CASSLGTGDGQFF
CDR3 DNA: TGTGCCAGCAGCTTAGGGACGGGGGATGGGCAGTTCTTC